This TCR beta chain was profiled in a study of T cell responses to AZD1222 COVID-19 vaccine. For this clone: What it binds is not known.

Study outcomes and limitations: Researchers report vaccine-associated CD4 TCRs spanning spike, with dominance at 160-218 and 743-854. Clonal diversity was possibly underestimated, and the donors were mostly white British, with more females.

Trimming took off 7 bases at V and 0 bases at J, with 10 bases between the two ends. The CDR3 spans 13 residues. Per germline, CDR1 MNHEY and CDR2 SVGAGI. Sequencing used immunoSEQ multiplex PCR; TCRdb keeps in-frame clones, though not all of them. This sample has about 86,000 clones, with 88% found just once. Source: peripheral blood, taken 28 days after the second AZD1222 dose. The chain recombines TRBV6-5 with TRBJ2-7; D unresolved. The sequence was collected from an adult who received the AZD1222 COVID-19 vaccine. CDR3 sequence reads: CASNPWSSYEQYF. The CDR3 bases are TGTGCCAGCAATCCTTGGAGCTCCTACGAGCAGTACTTC.